This T cell receptor (beta chain) was recorded in a study of cytomegalovirus exposure and HLA in healthy donors. Germline CDR1 SGHNT, CDR2 YYREEE (reference sequence). V lost 4 bases, J lost 2 bases, and 10 bases lay in between. The CDR3 spans 13 residues. Study-wide results and caveats: As immune exposure information, only CMV serostatus was available. 87-base-pair reads could not separate some V segments, including TRBV6-2 and TRBV6-3. With high specificity and sensitivity, the classifier reportedly diagnosed cytomegalovirus status. In vitro work confirmed that a few CMV-associated chains recognize CMV antigens.

This clone was seen more than once but under ten times. Its antigen is still unknown. Both 60 Vbeta primers and 13 Jbeta primers went into the PCR. Profiled with immunoSEQ multiplex PCR; TCRdb holds only in-frame clones, not every one. This sample carries about 130,000 clones, about 70% of them seen once, and the ten largest clones take roughly 7.3%. The source material was PBMCs. The sequence came from a male donor in good health and CMV-seronegative. The gene calls are TRBV5-4 and TRBJ2-7, with D tentatively TRBD2 (5 bases). The CDR3 DNA sequence: TGTGCCAGCAGCGAAGCGAGGGCCTACGAGCAGTACTTC. This sequence encodes CASSEARAYEQYF.